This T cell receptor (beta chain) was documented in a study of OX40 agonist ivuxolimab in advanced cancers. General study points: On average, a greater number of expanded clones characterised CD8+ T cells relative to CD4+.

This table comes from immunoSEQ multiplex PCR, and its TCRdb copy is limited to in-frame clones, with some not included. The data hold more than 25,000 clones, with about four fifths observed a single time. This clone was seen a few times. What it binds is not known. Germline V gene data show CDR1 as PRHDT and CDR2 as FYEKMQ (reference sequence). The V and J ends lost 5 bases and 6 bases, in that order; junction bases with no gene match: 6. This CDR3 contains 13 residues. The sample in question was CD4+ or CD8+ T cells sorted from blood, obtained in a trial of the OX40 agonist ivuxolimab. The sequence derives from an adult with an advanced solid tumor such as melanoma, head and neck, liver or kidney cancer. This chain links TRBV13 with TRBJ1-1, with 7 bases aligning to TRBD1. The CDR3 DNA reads TGTGCCAGCAGCACCGGGACAGCATCTGAAGCTTTCTTT. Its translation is CASSTGTASEAFF.